This T cell receptor (beta chain) originates from a study of blood T cell repertoires in COVID-19. Trimming at V came to 3 bases and at J to 6 bases, leaving 7 bases not matched to a gene. CDR1 is LGHNA, CDR2 YSLEER, per germline. CDR3 length: 16 amino acids. TCRdb keeps only in-frame clones here, not all; method: immunoSEQ multiplex PCR. The sample lists approximately 390,000 clones, more than 75% occurring once. Sequenced sample: PBMCs or T cells enriched from blood (not recorded which). This TCR was sampled from a woman in her forties or fifties who had recovered from COVID-19. V is TRBV4-3 and J is TRBJ2-3; 12 bases fit TRBD2. CDR3 DNA sequence: TGCGCCAGCAGCCAGAGACTAGCGGGGGAGGCTGATACGCAGTATTTT. Amino acid sequence: CASSQRLAGEADTQYF.